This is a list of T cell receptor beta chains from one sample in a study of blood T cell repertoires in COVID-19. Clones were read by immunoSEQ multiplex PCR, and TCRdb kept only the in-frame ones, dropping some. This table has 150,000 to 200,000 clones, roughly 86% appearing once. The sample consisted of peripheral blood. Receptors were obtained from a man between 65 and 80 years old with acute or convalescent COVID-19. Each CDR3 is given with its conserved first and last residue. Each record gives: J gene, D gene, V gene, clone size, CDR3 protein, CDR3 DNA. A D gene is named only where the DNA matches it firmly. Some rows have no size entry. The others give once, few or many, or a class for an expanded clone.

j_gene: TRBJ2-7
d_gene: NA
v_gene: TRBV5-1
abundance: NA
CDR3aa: CASSLGTLSSYEQYF
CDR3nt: TGCGCCAGCAGCTTGGGGACACTTAGCTCCTACGAGCAGTACTTC

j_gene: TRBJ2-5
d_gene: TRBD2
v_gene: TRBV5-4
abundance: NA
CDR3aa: CASSVSGGTQYF
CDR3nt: TGTGCCAGCAGCGTTAGCGGGGGTACCCAGTACTTC

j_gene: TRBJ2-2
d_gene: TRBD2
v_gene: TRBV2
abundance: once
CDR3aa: CASRRETTGELFF
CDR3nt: TGTGCCAGCAGGCGGGAGACCACCGGGGAGCTGTTTTTT

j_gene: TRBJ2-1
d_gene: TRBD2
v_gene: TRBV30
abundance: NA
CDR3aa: CAWSQLAGVANEQFF
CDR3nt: TGTGCCTGGAGTCAGCTAGCGGGAGTCGCCAATGAGCAGTTCTTC

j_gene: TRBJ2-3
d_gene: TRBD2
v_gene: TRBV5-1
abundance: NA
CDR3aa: CASSLGLAGVEDTQYF
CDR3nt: TGCGCCAGCAGCCTAGGACTAGCGGGAGTGGAAGATACGCAGTATTTT

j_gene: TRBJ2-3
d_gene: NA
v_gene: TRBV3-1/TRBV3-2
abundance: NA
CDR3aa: CASSQAAGHLSRRTDTQYF
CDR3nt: TGTGCCAGCAGCCAAGCGGCAGGACACCTCTCCCGTCGCACAGATACGCAGTATTTT

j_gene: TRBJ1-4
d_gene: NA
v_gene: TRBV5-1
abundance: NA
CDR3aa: CASSFLTNEKLFF
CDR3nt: TGCGCCAGCAGCTTTCTTACTAATGAAAAACTGTTTTTT

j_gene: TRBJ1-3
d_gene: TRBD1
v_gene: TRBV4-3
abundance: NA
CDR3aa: CASSQHPGQGFSGNTIYF
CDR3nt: TGCGCCAGCAGCCAACACCCGGGACAGGGCTTCTCTGGAAACACCATATATTTT

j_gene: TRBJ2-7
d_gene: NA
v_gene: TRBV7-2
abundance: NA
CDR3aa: CASSRDAGQFSYEQYF
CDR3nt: TGTGCCAGCAGCAGAGACGCGGGACAGTTCTCCTACGAGCAGTACTTC

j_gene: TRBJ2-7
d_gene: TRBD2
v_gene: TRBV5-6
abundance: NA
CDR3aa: CASSLGTSGAYEQYF
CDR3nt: TGTGCCAGCAGCTTGGGGACTAGCGGGGCCTACGAGCAGTACTTC

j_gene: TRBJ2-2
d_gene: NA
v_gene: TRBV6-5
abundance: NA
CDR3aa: CASSYQITGELFF
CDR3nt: TGTGCCAGCAGTTACCAGATTACCGGGGAGCTGTTTTTT

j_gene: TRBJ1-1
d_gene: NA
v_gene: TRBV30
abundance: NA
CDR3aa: CAWQDSLNTEAFF
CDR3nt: TGTGCCTGGCAGGACAGCCTGAACACTGAAGCTTTCTTT

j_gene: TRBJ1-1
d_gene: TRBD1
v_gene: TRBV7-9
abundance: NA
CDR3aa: CASSSLTGGNTEAFF
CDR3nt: TGTGCCAGCAGCTCTTTGACAGGGGGGAACACTGAAGCTTTCTTT

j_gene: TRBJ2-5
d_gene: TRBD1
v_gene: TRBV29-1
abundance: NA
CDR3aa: CSAAGDREETQYF
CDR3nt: TGCAGCGCAGCCGGGGACAGAGAAGAGACCCAGTACTTC

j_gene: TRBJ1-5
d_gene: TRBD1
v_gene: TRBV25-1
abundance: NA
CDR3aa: CASSEWQGGLTGNQPQHF
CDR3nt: TGTGCCAGCAGTGAATGGCAGGGGGGATTAACGGGGAATCAGCCCCAGCATTTT

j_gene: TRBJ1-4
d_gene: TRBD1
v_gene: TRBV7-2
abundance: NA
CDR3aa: CASSLARGLNEKLFF
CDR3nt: TGTGCCAGCAGCTTAGCAAGGGGGCTTAATGAAAAACTGTTTTTT

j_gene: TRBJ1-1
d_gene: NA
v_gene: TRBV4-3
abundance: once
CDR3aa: CASSQALGGPAATEAFF
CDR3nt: TGCGCCAGCAGCCAAGCCCTTGGGGGCCCGGCGGCAACTGAAGCTTTCTTT

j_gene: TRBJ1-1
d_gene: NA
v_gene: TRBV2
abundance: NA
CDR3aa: CASSERGARAFF
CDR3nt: TGTGCCAGCAGTGAACGGGGGGCGCGGGCTTTCTTT

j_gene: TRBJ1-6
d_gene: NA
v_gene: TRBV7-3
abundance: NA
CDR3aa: CASSLNHLVDSDSPLHF
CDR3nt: TGTGCCAGCAGCTTAAACCATCTTGTAGACAGCGATTCACCCCTCCACTTT

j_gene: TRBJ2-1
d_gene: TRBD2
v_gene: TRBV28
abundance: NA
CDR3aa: CASSLSGLAGYNEQFF
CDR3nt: TGTGCCAGCAGTTTATCGGGACTAGCGGGTTACAATGAGCAGTTCTTC

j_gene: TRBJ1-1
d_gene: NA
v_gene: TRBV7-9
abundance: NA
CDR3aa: CASSRRGGAGVEAFF
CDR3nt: TGTGCCAGCAGCCGCCGGGGGGGCGCCGGTGTGGAAGCTTTCTTT

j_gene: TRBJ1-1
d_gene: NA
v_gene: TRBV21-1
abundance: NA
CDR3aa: CASSNDRGLLNTEAFF
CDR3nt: TGTGCCAGCAGCAACGACAGGGGCCTTCTGAACACTGAAGCTTTCTTT

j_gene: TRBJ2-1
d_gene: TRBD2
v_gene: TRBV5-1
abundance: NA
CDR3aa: CASKELAGDNEQFF
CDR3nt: TGCGCCAGCAAAGAGCTAGCGGGTGACAATGAGCAGTTCTTC

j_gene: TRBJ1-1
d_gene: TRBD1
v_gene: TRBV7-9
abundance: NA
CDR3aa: CASSQQGLVEAFF
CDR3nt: TGTGCCAGCAGTCAACAGGGGTTGGTTGAAGCTTTCTTT

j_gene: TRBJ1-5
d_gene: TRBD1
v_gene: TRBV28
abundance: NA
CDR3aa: CASSPGTESQPQHF
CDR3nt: TGTGCCAGCAGTCCCGGGACAGAAAGCCAGCCCCAGCATTTT

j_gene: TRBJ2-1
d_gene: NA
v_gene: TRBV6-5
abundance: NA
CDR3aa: CASSFGEHSYNEQFF
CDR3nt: TGTGCCAGCAGTTTTGGGGAGCACTCCTACAATGAGCAGTTCTTC

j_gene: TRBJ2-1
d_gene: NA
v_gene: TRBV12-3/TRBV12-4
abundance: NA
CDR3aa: CASSLTSGNEQFF
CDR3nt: TGTGCCAGCAGTTTAACTAGTGGCAATGAGCAGTTCTTC

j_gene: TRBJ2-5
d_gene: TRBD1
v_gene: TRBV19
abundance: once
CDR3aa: CASSIRPTGGGLQETQYF
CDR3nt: TGTGCCAGTAGTATAAGGCCGACAGGGGGGGGATTACAAGAGACCCAGTACTTC

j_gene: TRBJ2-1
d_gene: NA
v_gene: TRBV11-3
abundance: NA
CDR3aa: CASSAQVSAYNEQFF
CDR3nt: TGTGCCAGCAGCGCCCAAGTATCGGCCTACAATGAGCAGTTCTTC

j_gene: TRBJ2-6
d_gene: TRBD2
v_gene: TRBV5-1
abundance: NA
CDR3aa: CASSLGGSSGANVLTF
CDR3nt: TGCGCCAGCAGCTTGGGCGGGAGCTCTGGGGCCAACGTCCTGACTTTC

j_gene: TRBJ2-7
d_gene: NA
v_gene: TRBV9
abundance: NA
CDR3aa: CASSVASFAGYEQYF
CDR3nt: TGTGCCAGCAGCGTAGCCTCTTTCGCGGGCTACGAGCAGTACTTC

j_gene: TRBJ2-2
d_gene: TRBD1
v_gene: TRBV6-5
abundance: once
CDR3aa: CASPGAGGASGELFF
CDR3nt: TGTGCCAGCCCCGGGGCAGGGGGCGCATCCGGGGAGCTGTTTTTT

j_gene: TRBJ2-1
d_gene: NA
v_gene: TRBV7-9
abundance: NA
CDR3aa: CASSPPGSNEQFF
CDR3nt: TGTGCCAGCAGCCCCCCCGGGTCCAATGAGCAGTTCTTC

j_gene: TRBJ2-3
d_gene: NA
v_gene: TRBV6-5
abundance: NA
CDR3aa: CASSYSGGGTDTQYF
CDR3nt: TGTGCCAGCAGTTACTCAGGGGGTGGCACAGATACGCAGTATTTT

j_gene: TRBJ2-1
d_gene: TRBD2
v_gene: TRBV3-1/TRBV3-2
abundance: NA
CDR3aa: CASSQDSGGSYNEQFF
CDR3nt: TGTGCCAGCAGCCAAGATAGCGGGGGCTCCTACAATGAGCAGTTCTTC

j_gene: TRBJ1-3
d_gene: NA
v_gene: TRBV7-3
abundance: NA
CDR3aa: CASSIRGGGGNTIYF
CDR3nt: TGTGCCAGCAGCATCAGGGGTGGTGGAGGAAACACCATATATTTT

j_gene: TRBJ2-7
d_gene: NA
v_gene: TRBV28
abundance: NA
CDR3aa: CASSLAADYEQYF
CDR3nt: TGTGCCAGCAGTTTAGCGGCGGACTACGAGCAGTACTTC

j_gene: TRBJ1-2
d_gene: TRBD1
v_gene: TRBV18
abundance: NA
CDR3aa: CASSPLTGGEGYTF
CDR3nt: TGTGCCAGCTCACCACTGACAGGGGGCGAGGGCTACACCTTC

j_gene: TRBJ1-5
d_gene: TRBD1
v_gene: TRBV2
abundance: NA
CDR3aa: CASRRTGLQPQHF
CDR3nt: TGTGCCAGCAGACGGACAGGGCTCCAGCCCCAGCATTTT

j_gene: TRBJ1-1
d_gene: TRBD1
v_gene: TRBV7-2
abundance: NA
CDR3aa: CASSPRHGQGTEAFF
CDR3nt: TGTGCCAGCAGCCCCCGGCACGGACAGGGAACTGAAGCTTTCTTT

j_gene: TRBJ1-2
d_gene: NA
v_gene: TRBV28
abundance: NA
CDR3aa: CASSLNSDYGYTF
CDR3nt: TGTGCCAGCAGTTTAAACTCTGACTATGGCTACACCTTC

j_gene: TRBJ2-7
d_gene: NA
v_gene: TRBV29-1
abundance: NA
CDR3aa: CSVAGTPFGVTYEQYF
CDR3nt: TGCAGCGTTGCCGGGACACCCTTCGGAGTTACCTACGAGCAGTACTTC

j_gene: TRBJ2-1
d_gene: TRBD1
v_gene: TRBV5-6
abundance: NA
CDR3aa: CASSFQGAYEQFF
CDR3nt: TGTGCCAGCAGCTTTCAGGGGGCCTATGAGCAGTTCTTC

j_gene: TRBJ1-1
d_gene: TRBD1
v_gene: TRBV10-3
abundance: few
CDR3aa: CAIRPGGVEVMNTEAFF
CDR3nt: TGTGCCATCCGTCCAGGGGGCGTAGAGGTGATGAACACTGAAGCTTTCTTT

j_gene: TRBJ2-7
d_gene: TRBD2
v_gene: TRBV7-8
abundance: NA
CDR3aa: CASSSITSGGIEQYF
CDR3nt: TGTGCCAGCAGCTCTATCACTAGCGGGGGGATCGAGCAGTACTTC

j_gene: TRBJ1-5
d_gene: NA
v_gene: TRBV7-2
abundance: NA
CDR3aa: CASSLESRAPQHF
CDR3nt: TGTGCCAGCAGCTTAGAATCCCGCGCGCCCCAGCATTTT